The 15 T cell receptor beta chains in this list originate from one sample, sequenced in a study of T cell clones after liver transplantation. Produced via immunoSEQ multiplex PCR; TCRdb's table is partial and in-frame only. The table shows tens of thousands of clones, with 90% occurring only once. The sample consisted of CD4+ T cells from blood, taken before liver transplant. These TCRs come from a human donor who received a liver transplant.

The chain employs TRBV7-9 and TRBJ2-7; D not certain. With 1 base removed from V and 0 bases from J, the gap between germline ends came to 4 bases. The CDR3 sequence is 13 residues long. Germline V lookup: CDR1 SEHNR, CDR2 FQNEAQ (reference sequence). This CDR3 reads CASSLDISYEQYF. DNA for the CDR3: TGTGCCAGCAGCTTAGACATCTCCTACGAGCAGTACTTC. The full variable domain, its missing parts supplied by reference TRBV7-9 and TRBJ2-7, is DTGVSQNPRHKITKRGQNVTFRCDPISEHNRLYWYRQTLGQGPEFLTYFQNEAQLEKSRLLSDRFSAERPKGSFSTLEIQRTEQGDSAMYLCASSLDISYEQYFGPGTRLTVT.

The rearrangement joins TRBV19 to TRBJ1-2; 10 nucleotides line up with TRBD1. CDR1 is LNHDA, CDR2 SQIVND, per germline (reference sequence). After removal of 7 bases from V and 7 bases from J, the junction contained 12 bases not matched to a gene. This CDR3 comprises 15 residues. The CDR3: CASTSGQGVIGGYTF. The CDR3 DNA reads as TGTGCCAGTACGAGCGGACAGGGGGTAATTGGTGGCTACACCTTC.

The rearrangement joins TRBV6-5 to TRBJ2-2; D is uncertain. This CDR3 contains 11 residues. With 6 bases removed from V and 1 base from J, the gap between germline ends came to 0 bases. Germline V CDR1 and CDR2: MNHEY, SVGAGI. The CDR3: CASRNTGELFF. The CDR3 coding sequence is TGTGCCAGCAGGAACACCGGGGAGCTGTTTTTT.

V gene TRBV2 combines with J gene TRBJ2-1; D uncertain. This CDR3 contains 14 residues. Germline lookup yields CDR1 SNHLY and CDR2 FYNNEI. V was clipped by 7 bases and J by 0 bases, with 10 bases between them. The CDR3 loop reads CASNGPSSYNEQFF. CDR3 sequence (DNA): TGTGCCAGCAACGGACCGAGCTCCTACAATGAGCAGTTCTTC. The variable domain in full, completed from reference TRBV2 and TRBJ2-1, reads EPEVTQTPSHQVTQMGQEVILRCVPISNHLYFYWYRQILGQKVEFLVSFYNNEISEKSEIFDDQFSVERPDGSNFTLKIRSTKLEDSAMYFCASNGPSSYNEQFFGPGTRLTVL.

The chain recombines TRBV7-8 with TRBJ2-7; 13 bases are a match to TRBD2. This CDR3 has 16 residues. J was trimmed by 5 bases and V by 2 bases; bases with no gene match: 6. CDR1 and CDR2 (germline): SGHVS, FQNEAQ. CDR3 coding DNA: TGTGCCAGCAGCTTACAGACTAGCGGGAGGCCCGACGAGCAGTACTTC. This sequence encodes CASSLQTSGRPDEQYF.

This sequence joins TRBV2 and TRBJ2-2; tentatively, D is TRBD1 or TRBD2 (5 bases each). This CDR3 region has 15 residues. Trimming left V 5 bases short and J 3 bases short, with 13 bases between. CDR1 and CDR2 from the germline V gene are SNHLY and FYNNEI. For the CDR3, the DNA is TGTGCCAGCAGTCCAGGGAGTCGGCACACCGGGGAGCTGTTTTTT. Its protein is CASSPGSRHTGELFF.

DNA for the CDR3: TGTGCCAGCAGCTCACTAGCGGGGACAATCACAGATACGCAGTATTTT. Its protein product is CASSSLAGTITDTQYF. The V and J genes are TRBV7-6 and TRBJ2-3, with 10 bases that match TRBD2. The germline V gene has CDR1 SGHVS and CDR2 FNYEAQ. CDR3 size: 16 residues. The trim removed 4 bases at V and 2 bases at J, leaving 6 bases unmatched.

V usage is TRBV7-3 and J usage is TRBJ2-1; 13 nucleotides align to TRBD2. V trimming: 5 bases; J trimming: 10 bases; junction bases outside the gene matches: 8. The CDR3 has 15 residues. Looked up from germline, CDR1 is SGHTA and CDR2 is FQGTGA. The CDR3: CASSLGTSGVAEQFF. DNA for the CDR3: TGTGCCAGCAGCCTCGGGACTAGCGGGGTCGCGGAGCAGTTCTTC.

The chain is built from TRBV28 and TRBJ2-7, with D perhaps matching TRBD1 (5 bases). The CDR3 is 12 amino acids. Per the germline V gene, CDR1 is MDHEN and CDR2 is SYDVKM. Trimming shortened V by 2 bases and J by 9 bases, and 11 bases separated the two germline ends. The DNA for the CDR3 is TGTGCCAGCAGTTTAGTGGTTAGGGGGCAGTACTTC. Protein sequence: CASSLVVRGQYF.

This chain joins TRBV7-8 and TRBJ2-3; tentative D call: TRBD2 (7 bases). The CDR3 spans 16 residues. Trimming shortened V by 2 bases and J by 0 bases, and 12 bases separated the two germline ends. The germline CDR1 and CDR2 sequences are SGHVS and FQNEAQ. CDR3: CASSLLRGRSTDTQYF. The DNA of the CDR3 is TGTGCCAGCAGCTTATTGCGGGGGCGGAGCACAGATACGCAGTATTTT. Variable domain in full (rest from reference TRBV7-8 and TRBJ2-3): GAGVSQSPRYKVAKRGQDVALRCDPISGHVSLFWYQQALGQGPEFLTYFQNEAQLDKSGLPSDRFFAERPEGSVSTLKIQRTQQEDSAVYLCASSLLRGRSTDTQYFGPGTRLTVL.

J is TRBJ1-5 and V is TRBV2, with D tentatively TRBD1 (6 bases). V was shortened by 6 bases and J by 7 bases, with 13 bases between the two germline ends. The CDR3 length is 13 residues. Per the germline V gene, CDR1 is SNHLY and CDR2 is FYNNEI. CDR3 residues: CASSDTGRQPQHF. In DNA form, the CDR3 reads TGTGCCAGCAGCGATACAGGGAGACAGCCCCAGCATTTT. Filled out from reference TRBV2 and TRBJ1-5, the complete variable domain reads EPEVTQTPSHQVTQMGQEVILRCVPISNHLYFYWYRQILGQKVEFLVSFYNNEISEKSEIFDDQFSVERPDGSNFTLKIRSTKLEDSAMYFCASSDTGRQPQHFGDGTRLSIL.

The sample holds one count of this clone. The rearrangement joins TRBV9 to TRBJ2-5; tentatively, D is TRBD1 or TRBD2 (6 bases each). The V gene's germline CDR1 is SGDLS and CDR2 YYNGEE. Trimming stripped 2 bases from V and 2 bases from J, with 13 bases between. The length of the CDR3 is 15 residues. CDR3 nucleotides: TGTGCCAGCAGCGTCCAAACGGGGGCACAAGAGACCCAGTACTTC. Translating it yields CASSVQTGAQETQYF.

The V call is TRBV15, the J call TRBJ1-1, with 8 bases aligning to TRBD1. Germline lookup yields CDR1 LNHNV and CDR2 YYDKDF (reference sequence). The CDR3 runs to 19 residues. Trimming took 1 base from V and 4 from J; bases not matched to a gene: 17. CDR3 region: CATSRASGRQGAGSTEAFF. The CDR3, as DNA: TGTGCCACCAGCAGAGCCTCAGGTCGGCAGGGGGCCGGGAGCACTGAAGCTTTCTTT.

This chain uses TRBV19 with TRBJ1-1, with 9 nucleotides matching TRBD1. The CDR3 totals 14 residues. Unmatched junction bases numbered 9, after V lost 1 base and J lost 12 bases. Germline V gene data show CDR1 as LNHDA and CDR2 as SQIVND (reference sequence). In nucleotides, the CDR3 is TGTGCCAGTAGTATAGGGGGACAGGGCTCTTCGTCTTTCTTT. The encoded protein is CASSIGGQGSSSFF. The full variable domain, with the rest looked up from reference TRBV19 and TRBJ1-1, is DGGITQSPKYLFRKEGQNVTLSCEQNLNHDAMYWYRQDPGQGLRLIYYSQIVNDFQKGDIAEGYSVSREKKESFPLTVTSAQKNPTAFYLCASSIGGQGSSSFFGQGTRLTVV.

The CDR3 protein is CASNFQPGNTEAFF. For the CDR3, the DNA is TGTGCCAGCAATTTTCAGCCGGGGAACACTGAAGCTTTCTTT. This sequence joins TRBV27 and TRBJ1-1; no firm D call. Trimming shortened V by 7 bases and J by 1 base, and 13 bases separated the two germline ends. The CDR3 consists of 14 residues. Germline lookup yields CDR1 MNHEY and CDR2 SMNVEV (reference sequence).